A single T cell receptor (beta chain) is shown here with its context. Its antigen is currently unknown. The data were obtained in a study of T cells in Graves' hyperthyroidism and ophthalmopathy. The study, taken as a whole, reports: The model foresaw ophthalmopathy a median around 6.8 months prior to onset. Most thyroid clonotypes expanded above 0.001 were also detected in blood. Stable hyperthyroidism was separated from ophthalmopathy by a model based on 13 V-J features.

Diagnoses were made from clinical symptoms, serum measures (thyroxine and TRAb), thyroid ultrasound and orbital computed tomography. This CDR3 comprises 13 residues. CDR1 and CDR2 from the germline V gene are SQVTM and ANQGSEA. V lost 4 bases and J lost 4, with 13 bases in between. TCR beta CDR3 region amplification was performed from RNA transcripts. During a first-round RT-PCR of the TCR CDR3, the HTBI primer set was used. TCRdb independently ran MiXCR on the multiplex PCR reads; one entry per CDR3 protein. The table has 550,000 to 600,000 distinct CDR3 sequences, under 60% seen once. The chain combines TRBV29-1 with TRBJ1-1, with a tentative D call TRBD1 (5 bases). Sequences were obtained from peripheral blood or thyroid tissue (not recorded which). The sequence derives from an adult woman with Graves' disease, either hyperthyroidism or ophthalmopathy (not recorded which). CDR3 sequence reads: CSVAQGRGTEAFF. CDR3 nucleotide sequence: TGCAGCGTTGCCCAGGGAAGGGGCACTGAAGCTTTCTTT.